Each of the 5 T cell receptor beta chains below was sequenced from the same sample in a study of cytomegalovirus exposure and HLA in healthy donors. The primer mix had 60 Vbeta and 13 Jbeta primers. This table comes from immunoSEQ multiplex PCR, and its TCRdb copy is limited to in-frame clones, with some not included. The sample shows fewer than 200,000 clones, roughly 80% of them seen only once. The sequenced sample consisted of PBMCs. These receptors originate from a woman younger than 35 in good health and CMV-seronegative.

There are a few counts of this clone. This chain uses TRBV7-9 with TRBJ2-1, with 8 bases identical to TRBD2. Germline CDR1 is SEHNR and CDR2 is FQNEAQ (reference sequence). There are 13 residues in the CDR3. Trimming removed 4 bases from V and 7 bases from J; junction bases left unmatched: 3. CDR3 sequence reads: CASSWGLVNEQFF. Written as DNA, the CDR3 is TGTGCCAGCAGCTGGGGACTAGTGAATGAGCAGTTCTTC.

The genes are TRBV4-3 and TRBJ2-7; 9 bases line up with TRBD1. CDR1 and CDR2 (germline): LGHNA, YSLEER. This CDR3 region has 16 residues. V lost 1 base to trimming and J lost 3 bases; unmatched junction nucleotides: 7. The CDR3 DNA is TGCGCCAGCAGCCAAGCCGGGACAGGGAATTACTACGAGCAGTACTTC. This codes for CASSQAGTGNYYEQYF.

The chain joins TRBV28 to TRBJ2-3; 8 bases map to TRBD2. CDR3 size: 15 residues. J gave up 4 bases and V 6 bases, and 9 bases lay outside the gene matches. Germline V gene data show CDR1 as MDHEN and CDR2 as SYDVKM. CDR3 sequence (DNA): TGTGCCAGCAGCATTCAGCGGGAGCTGGCAGATACGCAGTATTTT. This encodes CASSIQRELADTQYF.

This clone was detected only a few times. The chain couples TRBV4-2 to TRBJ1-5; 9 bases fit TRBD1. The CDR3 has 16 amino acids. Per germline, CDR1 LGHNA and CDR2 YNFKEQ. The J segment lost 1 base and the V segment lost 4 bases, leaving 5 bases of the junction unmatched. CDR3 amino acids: CASSRNTGGSNQPQHF. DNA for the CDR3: TGTGCCAGCAGCCGCAATACAGGGGGCAGCAATCAGCCCCAGCATTTT.

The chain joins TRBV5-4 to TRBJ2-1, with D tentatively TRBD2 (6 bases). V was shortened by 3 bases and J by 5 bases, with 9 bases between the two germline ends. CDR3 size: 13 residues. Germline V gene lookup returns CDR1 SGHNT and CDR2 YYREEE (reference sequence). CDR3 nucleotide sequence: TGTGCCAGCAGCTCACCGGGGGACAATGAGCAGTTCTTC. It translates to CASSSPGDNEQFF.